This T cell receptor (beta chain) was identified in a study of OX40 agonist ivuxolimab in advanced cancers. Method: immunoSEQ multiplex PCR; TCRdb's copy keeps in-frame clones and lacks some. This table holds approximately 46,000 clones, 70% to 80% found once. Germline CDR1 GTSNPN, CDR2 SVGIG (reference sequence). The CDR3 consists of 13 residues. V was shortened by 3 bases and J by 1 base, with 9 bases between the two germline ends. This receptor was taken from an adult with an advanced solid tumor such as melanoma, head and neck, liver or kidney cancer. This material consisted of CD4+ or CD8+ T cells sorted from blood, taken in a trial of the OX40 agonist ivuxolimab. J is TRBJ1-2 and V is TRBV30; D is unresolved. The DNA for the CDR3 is TGTGCCTGGAGGTACAAATTTAACTATGGCTACACCTTC. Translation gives CAWRYKFNYGYTF.